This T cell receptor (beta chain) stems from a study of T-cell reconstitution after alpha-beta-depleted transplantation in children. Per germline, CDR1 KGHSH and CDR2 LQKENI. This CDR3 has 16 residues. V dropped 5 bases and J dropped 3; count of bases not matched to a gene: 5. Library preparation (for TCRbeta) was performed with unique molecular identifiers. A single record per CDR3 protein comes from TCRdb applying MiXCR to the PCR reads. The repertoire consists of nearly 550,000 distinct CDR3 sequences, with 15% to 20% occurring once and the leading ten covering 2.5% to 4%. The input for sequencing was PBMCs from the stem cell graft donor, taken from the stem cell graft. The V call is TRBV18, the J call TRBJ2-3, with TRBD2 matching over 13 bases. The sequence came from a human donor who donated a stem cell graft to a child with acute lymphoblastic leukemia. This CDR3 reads CASSSWTSGSTDTQYF. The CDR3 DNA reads TGTGCCAGCTCATCATGGACTAGCGGGAGTACAGATACGCAGTATTTT.